This T cell receptor beta chain was profiled in a study of T cell repertoires in cytomegalovirus infection. This CDR3 region has 13 residues. Per the germline V gene, CDR1 is ENHRY and CDR2 is SYGVKD. As regards this clonotype: A junction end diverges from the germline sequence, so it may reflect a read error.

One entry per CDR3 protein, called by TCRdb with MiXCR from the reads. The sample has around 260,000 distinct CDR3 sequences; about 25% are singletons. The rearrangement joins TRBV10-3 to TRBJ2-1; 7 bases line up with TRBD2. Sequenced sample: PBMCs. This clonotype was sampled from a human donor in good health (CMV status not recorded). Some clones in this sample may be carry-over from other donors' samples. In nucleotides, the CDR3 is TGTGCCATCCGTGACGGGAGGTCAGATGAGCAGTTCTTC. Its translation is CAIRDGRSDEQFF.